These 14 T cell receptor beta chains share one sample of origin, sequenced in a study of early T cells in non-severe SARS-CoV-2 infection. MiXCR, run by TCRdb on the 5' RACE reads, gives a single entry per CDR3 protein. The table includes approximately 52,000 distinct CDR3 sequences, around 8% detected once. What was sequenced was whole blood. Receptor source: an adult who was a healthcare worker with PCR-confirmed SARS-CoV-2 infection or an uninfected control (not recorded which).

At least ten counts were recorded for this clonotype. The V gene is TRBV7-8, the J gene TRBJ1-2; 8 nucleotides match TRBD1. Germline V CDR1 and CDR2: SGHVS, FQNEAQ. This CDR3 is 14 amino acids long. V was pared by 4 bases and J by 5 bases, with 6 bases of the junction left unmatched. The CDR3 region is CASSWTGMGYGYTF. DNA of the CDR3: TGTGCCAGCAGCTGGACAGGGATGGGGTATGGCTACACCTTC.

This clonotype was counted ten times or more. The chain links TRBV28 to TRBJ1-1; a weak D match, TRBD1 (5 bases). V lost 6 bases, J lost 2 bases, and 13 bases lay in between. CDR1 is MDHEN, CDR2 SYDVKM, per germline. This CDR3 is built from 14 residues. CDR3 coding DNA: TGTGCCAGCAGCTCAAGGGACTTTAACACTGAAGCTTTCTTT. The encoded protein is CASSSRDFNTEAFF. Looking up the rest from reference TRBV28 and TRBJ1-1 gives the full variable domain: DVKVTQSSRYLVKRTGEKVFLECVQDMDHENMFWYRQDPGLGLRLIYFSYDVKMKEKGDIPEGYSVSREKKERFSLILESASTNQTSMYLCASSSRDFNTEAFFGQGTRLTVV.

This clonotype has just a few counts. The J gene is TRBJ2-2, the V gene TRBV5-1; D is possibly TRBD2 (6 bases). Germline-derived CDR1 and CDR2 are SGHRS and YFSETQ. The V and J ends lost 1 base and 3 bases respectively, with 10 bases between them. This CDR3 comprises 15 residues. CDR3 sequence: CASSLLGEDTGELFF. CDR3 bases: TGCGCCAGCAGCTTGCTCGGGGAGGACACCGGGGAGCTGTTTTTT.

The chain uses TRBV3-1 and TRBJ1-5, with 9 bases matching TRBD1. The V and J ends lost 3 bases and 7 bases, in that order; junction bases with no gene match: 7. Germline loops: CDR1 LGHDT, CDR2 YNNKEL (reference sequence). The CDR3 is 15 amino acids. In DNA, the CDR3 is TGTGCCAGCAGCCACACGGGACAGGGAATCCAGCCCCAGCATTTT. Translated: CASSHTGQGIQPQHF.

CDR3 DNA sequence: TGTGCCAGCAGTTACGGGGGCTCTGAAGCTTTCTTT. Its translation: CASSYGGSEAFF. The rearrangement links TRBV6-6 to TRBJ1-1; D perhaps matches TRBD1 (6 bases). The CDR3 spans 12 residues. Between the trimmed V and J ends, which lost 2 bases and 6 bases, there was a span of 7 bases. Germline V gene data show CDR1 as MNHNY and CDR2 as SVGAGI (reference sequence).

This clonotype was observed a few times. The V gene is TRBV14, the J gene TRBJ1-4, with 11 nucleotides matching TRBD1. V lost 1 base to trimming and J lost 7 bases; unmatched junction nucleotides: 2. Germline values: CDR1 SGHDN, CDR2 FVKESK. This CDR3 comprises 15 residues. In DNA, the CDR3 is TGTGCCAGCAGCCAAGTCGGGACAGGGGGTGAAAAACTGTTTTTT. This sequence encodes CASSQVGTGGEKLFF.

V and J are TRBV7-2 and TRBJ2-3; no clear D gene. The CDR3 runs to 14 residues. V lost 6 bases, J lost 1 base, and 11 bases lay in between. In germline, CDR1 is SGHTA, CDR2 FQGNSA. The CDR3 DNA reads TGTGCCAGCAGTCAAGGGCCGGGCACAGATACGCAGTATTTT. Protein: CASSQGPGTDTQYF.

This clonotype was observed many times. V is TRBV19 and J is TRBJ2-1; D remains ambiguous. The CDR3 has 13 residues. CDR1 is LNHDA and CDR2 is SQIVND in the germline V gene (reference sequence). The germline V and J ends were trimmed by 0 bases and 7 bases, with 7 bases remaining between them. The CDR3 sequence: CASSIDLGNEQFF. The CDR3 bases are TGTGCCAGTAGTATAGATCTCGGTAATGAGCAGTTCTTC. The full variable domain, in which reference TRBV19 and TRBJ2-1 provide the parts outside the CDR3, is DGGITQSPKYLFRKEGQNVTLSCEQNLNHDAMYWYRQDPGQGLRLIYYSQIVNDFQKGDIAEGYSVSREKKESFPLTVTSAQKNPTAFYLCASSIDLGNEQFFGPGTRLTVL.

This clonotype was seen at least ten times. The CDR3 here is CASSLGLAMNTEAFF. CDR3 nucleotide sequence: TGTGCCAGCAGCTTAGGACTGGCCATGAACACTGAAGCTTTCTTT. J is TRBJ1-1 and V is TRBV7-9; D remains ambiguous. The V end lost 1 base, the J end lost 0 bases, and 9 bases lay between the germline ends. This CDR3 is 15 amino acids long. CDR1 is SEHNR and CDR2 is FQNEAQ in the germline V gene (reference sequence).

The chain uses TRBV6-1 and TRBJ2-1; D remains ambiguous. Trimming removed 5 bases at V and 0 bases at J, with 11 bases between. Germline CDR1 is MNHNS and CDR2 is SASEGT. CDR3 length: 15 amino acids. DNA of the CDR3: TGTGCCAGCAGTATGTCAGGTGCCTCCTACAATGAGCAGTTCTTC. Protein product: CASSMSGASYNEQFF.

This clonotype was seen a handful of times. This chain joins TRBV7-2 and TRBJ1-5; TRBD1 might be the D (5 bases). CDR1 and CDR2 (germline): SGHTA, FQGNSA. This CDR3 is 13 amino acids long. The V end was cut by 3 bases, the J end by 6 bases, with 9 bases between. CDR3 sequence reads: CASSFPGVQPQHF. In nucleotides, the CDR3 is TGTGCCAGCAGCTTCCCGGGGGTTCAGCCCCAGCATTTT.

CDR3 bases: TGTGCCAGCAGCGCCCCAACCGCGGCCCCTGAGCAGTTCTTC. It codes for CASSAPTAAPEQFF. This chain uses TRBV7-9 with TRBJ2-1, with unresolved D. Between the trimmed V and J ends, which lost 5 bases and 9 bases, there was a span of 17 bases. The germline V gene encodes CDR1 SEHNR and CDR2 FQNEAQ (reference sequence). CDR3 length: 14 amino acids.

The rearrangement uses TRBV7-9 and TRBJ1-6; D perhaps matches TRBD1 (5 bases). Germline values: CDR1 SEHNR, CDR2 FQNEAQ (reference sequence). V lost 8 bases to trimming and J lost 6 bases, with 17 bases between them. The CDR3 is 15 residues long. This CDR3 is CASSPGETSNSPLHF. As DNA, the CDR3 is TGTGCCAGCTCGCCGGGGGAGACTAGTAATTCACCCCTCCACTTT.

This clonotype was observed a few times. The chain links TRBV10-2 to TRBJ2-7; the match to TRBD1 covers 9 bases. Germline V CDR1 and CDR2: WSHSY, SAAADI. The CDR3 consists of 14 residues. V shed 5 bases and J 2 bases; nucleotides not matched to a gene: 4. The CDR3 sequence is CASSLTGGTYEQYF. The CDR3 region has the DNA TGCGCCAGCAGTCTAACAGGGGGCACCTACGAGCAGTACTTC.